Each of the 17 T cell receptor beta chains below was sequenced from the same sample in a study of blood T cell repertoires in COVID-19 (dated by TCRdb to 2018 to 2020). Receptor amplification or capture employed the immunoSEQ multiplex PCR assay. Held by TCRdb, this immuneACCESS table contains in-frame sequences only and omits some clones. Under half of the omission traces to an unresolved V gene where checked; the cause of the rest is unknown. A total of 150,000 or so clones appear in this sample, more than 65% of them only once. The top ten clonotypes cover 3% to 5% of the sample. The specimen sequenced was peripheral blood. All receptors come from a woman in her fifties or sixties with acute or convalescent COVID-19.

V and J are TRBV11-1 and TRBJ2-7; 12 bases are shared with TRBD2. This CDR3 spans 14 amino acids. From germline, CDR1 is SGHAT and CDR2 FQDESV (reference sequence). Trimming cost V 1 base and J 6 bases; bases outside gene matches: 1. Here the CDR3 reads CASSLGLAGVEQYF. CDR3 DNA sequence: TGTGCCAGCAGCTTAGGACTAGCGGGAGTCGAGCAGTACTTC.

The chain joins TRBV10-2 to TRBJ2-7, with 7 bases fitting TRBD1. The CDR3 spans 14 residues. After removal of 1 base from V and 2 bases from J, the junction contained 2 bases not matched to a gene. Germline loops: CDR1 WSHSY, CDR2 SAAADI. The CDR3 protein is CASSEFDRAYEQYF. The CDR3, as DNA: TGCGCCAGCAGTGAGTTTGACAGGGCCTACGAGCAGTACTTC.

The gene calls are TRBV7-8 and TRBJ2-3, with no clear D. There are 15 residues in the CDR3. Germline lookup yields CDR1 SGHVS and CDR2 FQNEAQ. Trimming removed 4 bases at V and 4 bases at J, with 15 bases between. The CDR3 DNA is TGTGCCAGCAGCTCCACTTTAGACTCGGCAGATACGCAGTATTTT. Translated: CASSSTLDSADTQYF.

The chain carries TRBV27 and TRBJ2-1, with TRBD1 as a possible D gene (9 bases). This CDR3 contains 17 residues. Per the germline V gene, CDR1 is MNHEY and CDR2 is SMNVEV (reference sequence). With 1 base removed from V and 2 bases from J, the gap between germline ends came to 15 bases. Here the CDR3 DNA reads TGTGCCAGCAGTTTATTAGCGGGACAGGGTGCCTACAATGAGCAGTTCTTC. Its protein is CASSLLAGQGAYNEQFF.

This clone was recorded only once. The chain joins TRBV4-2 to TRBJ1-3; D is possibly TRBD1 (5 bases). Germline V gene sequence: CDR1 LGHNA, CDR2 YNFKEQ. The CDR3 has 17 residues. Trimming stripped 1 base from V and 0 bases from J, with 13 bases between. CDR3 loop: CASSQGSTGGSGNTIYF. The CDR3 region has the DNA TGTGCCAGCAGCCAAGGGTCAACGGGGGGCTCTGGAAACACCATATATTTT.

The chain carries TRBV6-2 or TRBV6-3 and TRBJ2-5, with D possibly matching TRBD1 (5 bases). Germline V gene data show CDR1 as MNHEY and CDR2 as SVGEGT. This CDR3 region has 13 residues. V lost 4 bases and J lost 5, with 11 bases in between. CDR3 sequence reads: CASSFPGRETQYF. The CDR3 region has the DNA TGTGCCAGCAGTTTCCCAGGGCGGGAGACCCAGTACTTC.

The chain combines TRBV12-3 or TRBV12-4 with TRBJ2-1; 7 nucleotides line up with TRBD1. This CDR3 contains 11 residues. With V trimmed by 3 bases and J by 16 bases, 6 bases remained unmatched. The CDR3 bases are TGTGCCAGCAGTTTCGGGGACAGATATTTCTTC. Its protein is CASSFGDRYFF.

The chain carries TRBV19 and TRBJ1-5; no clear D. V dropped 1 base and J dropped 7 bases, with 14 bases sitting between them. Per the germline V gene, CDR1 is LNHDA and CDR2 is SQIVND (reference sequence). This CDR3 has 15 amino acids. The CDR3 coding sequence is TGTGCCAGTAGTATAGGGGTCATCCAGGAACAGCCCCAGCATTTT. It is translated as CASSIGVIQEQPQHF.

The V and J genes are TRBV2 and TRBJ2-1; 9 nucleotides line up with TRBD2. CDR3 size: 15 residues. From germline, CDR1 is SNHLY and CDR2 FYNNEI. V gave up 8 bases and J gave up 6 bases; unmatched junction bases: 11. CDR3 in amino acids: CASGIGREGLNEQFF. The CDR3 region has the DNA TGTGCCAGCGGAATCGGGCGGGAGGGCCTCAATGAGCAGTTCTTC.

V and J are TRBV5-1 and TRBJ2-7; TRBD2 matches 10 bases. CDR1 SGHRS and CDR2 YFSETQ come from the germline V gene. This CDR3 spans 16 amino acids. Trimming cost V 0 bases and J 5 bases; bases outside gene matches: 8. The CDR3 region has the DNA TGCGCCAGCAGCTTGGAGCCTAGCGGGAGTATACACGAGCAGTACTTC. This gives the protein CASSLEPSGSIHEQYF.

V gene TRBV18 combines with J gene TRBJ2-2, with D possibly matching TRBD2 (6 bases). The germline CDR1 and CDR2 sequences are KGHSH and LQKENI. V lost 2 bases and J 5 bases, leaving 9 bases between the germline ends. CDR3 length: 14 residues. The CDR3 sequence: CASSPGTQTGELFF. Written as DNA, the CDR3 is TGTGCCAGCTCACCAGGGACTCAGACCGGGGAGCTGTTTTTT.

The chain is built from TRBV6-5 and TRBJ1-3; 7 bases map to TRBD1. The CDR3 sequence is 13 residues long. Germline assignment: CDR1 MNHEY and CDR2 SVGAGI. Trimming took 6 bases from V and 3 from J; bases not matched to a gene: 2. CDR3 nucleotide sequence: TGTGCCAGCAGGGGGACAGTTGGAAACACCATATATTTT. Translating gives CASRGTVGNTIYF.

J is TRBJ2-7 and V is TRBV6-2 or TRBV6-3, with D possibly matching TRBD2 (6 bases). The V gene's germline CDR1 is MNHEY and CDR2 SVGEGT. Trimming took 5 bases from V and 2 from J, leaving 13 bases between them. This CDR3 contains 14 residues. The CDR3 DNA sequence: TGTGCCAGCAGTCAAGGGGACTTCGCCTACGAGCAGTACTTC. Translating gives CASSQGDFAYEQYF.

The chain has TRBV28 and TRBJ1-5; no reliable D call. Germline loops: CDR1 MDHEN, CDR2 SYDVKM. The CDR3 totals 15 residues. V was pared by 6 bases and J by 2 bases, with 14 bases between. The CDR3 here is CASRPPRRGNQPQHF. The CDR3 DNA reads TGTGCCAGCAGGCCACCTCGTCGGGGCAATCAGCCCCAGCATTTT.

This clone was picked up one time. The V and J genes are TRBV9 and TRBJ1-6, with D possibly matching TRBD1 (6 bases). Trimming took 4 bases from V and 10 from J, leaving 24 bases between them. The CDR3 sequence is 17 residues long. Germline assignment: CDR1 SGDLS and CDR2 YYNGEE. The CDR3 is CASSPRGGRIAVSPLHF. The CDR3 region has the DNA TGTGCCAGCAGCCCGAGAGGGGGAAGGATTGCCGTCTCACCCCTCCACTTT.

This chain links TRBV28 with TRBJ2-5; the match to TRBD2 covers 12 bases. The V gene's germline CDR1 is MDHEN and CDR2 SYDVKM. The V and J ends lost 6 bases and 2 bases, in that order; junction bases with no gene match: 4. The CDR3 sequence is 15 residues long. The CDR3 loop is CASSRTSGIQETQYF. The CDR3 region has the DNA TGTGCCAGCAGCCGGACTAGCGGGATACAAGAGACCCAGTACTTC. Based on the CDR3 plus reference TRBV28 and TRBJ2-5, the full variable domain is DVKVTQSSRYLVKRTGEKVFLECVQDMDHENMFWYRQDPGLGLRLIYFSYDVKMKEKGDIPEGYSVSREKKERFSLILESASTNQTSMYLCASSRTSGIQETQYFGPGTRLLVL.

The V gene is TRBV19, the J gene TRBJ2-3; possibly TRBD2 for D (5 bases). The CDR3 is 14 amino acids. Germline CDR1 is LNHDA and CDR2 is SQIVND (reference sequence). Trimming took off 5 bases at V and 2 bases at J, with 11 bases between the two ends. The CDR3 nucleotides are TGTGCCAGTAGTTTGAGGAGGTACACAGATACGCAGTATTTT. This codes for CASSLRRYTDTQYF.